The present entry profiles one TCR beta chain with its context. Its target is unknown. Profiled with immunoSEQ multiplex PCR; TCRdb holds only in-frame clones, not every one. The sample has more than 75,000 clones, 70% to 85% seen once. The germline gives CDR1 SGHTA, CDR2 FQGNSA. The V and J ends lost 4 bases and 6 bases respectively, with 21 bases between them. There are 17 residues in the CDR3. The data were taken from a study of radiation and T cells in renal cell carcinoma. Study background: Nephrectomy followed 15 Gy stereotactic body radiation by 4 weeks. Study-level findings and limits: Pretreatment tumor biopsies were lacking, so baseline clonotypes are unknown.

The sample's time point: baseline pretreatment blood. Specified treatment: 15 Gy SBRT to primary tumor, nephrectomy 4 weeks later. Blood was sampled at baseline, 2 weeks and 4 weeks after SBRT. The patient's renal cell carcinoma had clear cell pathology. The TCR originated in a man in his fifties or sixties with renal cell carcinoma. Here the sequenced sample was blood, taken from a patient whose treatment included radiotherapy and nephrectomy. The chain links TRBV7-2 to TRBJ2-2; D possibly corresponds to TRBD2 (5 bases). The CDR3 DNA sequence: TGTGCCAGCAGCTCTCTTCCGGGATCCCTTAAATCCGGGGAGCTGTTTTTT. Its protein product is CASSSLPGSLKSGELFF.